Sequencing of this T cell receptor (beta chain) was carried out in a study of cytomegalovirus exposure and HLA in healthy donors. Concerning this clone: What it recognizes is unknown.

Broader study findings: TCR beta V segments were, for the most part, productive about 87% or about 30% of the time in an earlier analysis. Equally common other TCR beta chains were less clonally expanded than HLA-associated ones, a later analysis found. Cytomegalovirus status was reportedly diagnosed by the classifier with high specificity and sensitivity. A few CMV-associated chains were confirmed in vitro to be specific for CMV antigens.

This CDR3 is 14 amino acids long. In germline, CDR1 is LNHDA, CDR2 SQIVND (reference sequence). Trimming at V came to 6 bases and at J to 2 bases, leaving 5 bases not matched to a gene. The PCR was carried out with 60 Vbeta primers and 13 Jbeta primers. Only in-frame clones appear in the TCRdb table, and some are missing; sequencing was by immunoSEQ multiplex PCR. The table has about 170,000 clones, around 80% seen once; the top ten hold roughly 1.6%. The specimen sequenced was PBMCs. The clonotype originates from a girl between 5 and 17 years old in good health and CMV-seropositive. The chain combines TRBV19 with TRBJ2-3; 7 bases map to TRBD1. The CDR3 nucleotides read TGTGCCAGTAGGGCGGACAGGTCCACAGATACGCAGTATTTT. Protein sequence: CASRADRSTDTQYF.